These T cell receptor beta chains were read from a single sample in a study of blood T cell repertoires in COVID-19. Generated by immunoSEQ multiplex PCR, the TCRdb table keeps only in-frame clones and is missing some. The table records some 300,000 clones, roughly 90% of them present only once. Sequenced: peripheral blood. All receptors come from a middle-aged woman with COVID-19, enrolled during active disease. Each CDR3 is given with its conserved first and last residue.

v_gene	j_gene	CDR3aa
TRBV28	TRBJ2-6	CASTPGQGATSGANVLTF
TRBV27	TRBJ1-1	CASSFGPNPGRLVGQSNTEAFF
TRBV6-5	TRBJ1-6	CASSSSAWGLITLHF
TRBV12-3/TRBV12-4	TRBJ1-5	CASSLSQARVHF
TRBV5-4	TRBJ2-4	CASSFSGGGSYIQYF
TRBV7-8	TRBJ1-1	CASSGGPYTEAFF
TRBV27	TRBJ1-2	CASSSHSLDRDGYTF
TRBV11-3	TRBJ2-3	CASSLIPTGMPQYF
TRBV19	TRBJ1-3	CASRQGGSGNTIYF
TRBV6-2/TRBV6-3	TRBJ2-7	CASSYWAAPDEQYF
TRBV5-6	TRBJ1-2	CASSLEPARAVNYGYTF
TRBV19	TRBJ2-1	CASSIYAYNEQFF
TRBV5-6	TRBJ2-2	CASSLPGTATGELFF
TRBV5-1	TRBJ2-7	CASREAYEQYF
TRBV7-8	TRBJ2-7	CASSSQAEAYYEQYF
TRBV5-6	TRBJ2-1	CASSVFTRGQSSYNEQFF
TRBV12-3/TRBV12-4	TRBJ2-5	CASSKTAPETQYF
TRBV16	TRBJ1-5	CASSQSFARAGNQPQHF
TRBV6-5	TRBJ2-2	CASSYRTANTGELFF
TRBV3-1/TRBV3-2	TRBJ2-7	CASSQETSAAYEQYF
TRBV7-8	TRBJ2-5	CASSLAMGLVETQYF
TRBV18	TRBJ2-3	CASSRGPRDTQYF
TRBV7-3	TRBJ2-2	CASSRTGTGNTGELFF
TRBV5-4	TRBJ1-1	CASSFTTGLNTEAFF
TRBV6-2/TRBV6-3	TRBJ2-5	CASSNRGRETQYF
TRBV7-9	TRBJ2-6	CASQPGANVLTF
TRBV19	TRBJ1-4	CASSISTGAANEKLFF
TRBV7-2	TRBJ1-5	CASSLRQGAGQPQHF
TRBV11-2	TRBJ2-3	CASSPGLTDTQYF
TRBV2	TRBJ2-5	CARGGTSDQETQYF
TRBV28	TRBJ1-2	CASRVPNYGYTF
TRBV5-1	TRBJ2-5	CASSAEETQYF
TRBV19	TRBJ1-2	CASSHKTGKGNYGYTF
TRBV19	TRBJ1-4	CASSILGAANEKLFF
TRBV6-2/TRBV6-3	TRBJ1-1	CASSLEVTEAFF
TRBV24-1	TRBJ2-2	CATGQVYTGELFF